The 3 T cell receptor beta chains below were found in one sample sequenced in a study of blood T cell repertoires in COVID-19. Generated by immunoSEQ multiplex PCR, the TCRdb table keeps only in-frame clones and is missing some. The profile covers 300,000 to 400,000 clones, with approximately 90% appearing a single time and about 3.5% taken by the ten largest. Sequences were obtained from peripheral blood. Receptors originate from a woman between 18 and 29 years old who had recovered from COVID-19.

This chain uses TRBV6-4 with TRBJ2-7; possible D gene TRBD1, 6 bases. The CDR3 is made up of 15 amino acids. The germline V gene has CDR1 MRHNA and CDR2 SNTAGT. V lost 0 bases and J lost 3, with 12 bases in between. CDR3 amino acids: CASSDSTGVLYEQYV. CDR3 in DNA: TGTGCCAGCAGTGACTCGACAGGTGTCCTCTACGAGCAGTACGTC.

This clone was found once. The V gene is TRBV6-5, the J gene TRBJ1-1; D is possibly TRBD1 (5 bases). CDR1 and CDR2 (germline): MNHEY, SVGAGI. The CDR3 covers 14 residues. Trimming stripped 4 bases from V and 5 bases from J, with 14 bases between. In DNA, the CDR3 is TGTGCCAGCAGTTTTAATGGGGCGAGGACTGAAGCTTTCTTT. Its translation: CASSFNGARTEAFF.

This chain links TRBV4-3 with TRBJ2-3; 11 bases fit TRBD2. The trim removed 3 bases at V and 3 bases at J, leaving 8 bases unmatched. Per the germline V gene, CDR1 is LGHNA and CDR2 is YSLEER. The CDR3 length is 17 residues. In DNA, the CDR3 is TGCGCCAGCAGCCACGCGAGGACTAGCGGGCCTACAGATACGCAGTATTTT. It encodes CASSHARTSGPTDTQYF.